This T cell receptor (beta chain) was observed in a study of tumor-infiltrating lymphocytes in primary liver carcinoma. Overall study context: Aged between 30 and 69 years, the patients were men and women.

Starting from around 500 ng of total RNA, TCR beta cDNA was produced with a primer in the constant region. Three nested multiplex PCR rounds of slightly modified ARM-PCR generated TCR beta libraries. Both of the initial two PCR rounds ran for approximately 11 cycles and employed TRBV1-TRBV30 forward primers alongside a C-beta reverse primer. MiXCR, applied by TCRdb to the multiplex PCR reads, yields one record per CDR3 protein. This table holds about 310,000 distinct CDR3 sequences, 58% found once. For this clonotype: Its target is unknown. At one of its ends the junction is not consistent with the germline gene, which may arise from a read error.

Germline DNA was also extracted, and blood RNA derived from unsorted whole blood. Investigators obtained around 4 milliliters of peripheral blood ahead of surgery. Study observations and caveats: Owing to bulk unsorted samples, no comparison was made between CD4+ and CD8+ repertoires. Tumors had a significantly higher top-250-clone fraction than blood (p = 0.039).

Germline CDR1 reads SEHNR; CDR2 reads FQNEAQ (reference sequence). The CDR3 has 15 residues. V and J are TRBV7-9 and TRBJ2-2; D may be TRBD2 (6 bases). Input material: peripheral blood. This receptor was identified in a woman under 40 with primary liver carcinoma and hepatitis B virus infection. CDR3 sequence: CTSSLKGLNTGELFF. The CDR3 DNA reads TGTACCAGCAGCTTAAAAGGACTAAACACCGGGGAGCTGTTTTTT.